The 5 T cell receptor beta chains listed next were all sequenced from one sample in a study of T cells in women clearing cervical HPV infection. Sequenced by immunoSEQ multiplex PCR; TCRdb stores in-frame clones only, minus some. The table for this sample gives some 20,000 clones. The sequencing input was blood buffy coat. The receptors stem from a woman aged 18-70 years with a cervical HPV16 infection that either progressed to CIN3+ or cleared (not recorded which).

As regards this clone: The read gets to within 3 residues of the CDR3 end, and the germline J gene fills in the rest. The chain has TRBV2 and TRBJ2-7; tentative D call: TRBD1 (5 bases). V shed 4 bases and J shed 2 bases, with 18 bases lying between them. The germline V gene has CDR1 SNHLY and CDR2 FYNNEI. The CDR3 extends over 16 amino acids. CDR3 protein: CASSGGSVDIPYEQYF. The CDR3 bases that were read are TGTGCCAGCAGTGGGGGATCCGTGGACATTCCCTACGAG. Full variable domain (remainder filled in from reference TRBV2 and TRBJ2-7): EPEVTQTPSHQVTQMGQEVILRCVPISNHLYFYWYRQILGQKVEFLVSFYNNEISEKSEIFDDQFSVERPDGSNFTLKIRSTKLEDSAMYFCASSGGSVDIPYEQYFGPGTRLTVT.

Turning to this clone: The read ends 3 residues shy of where the CDR3 ends; the end is completed using the germline J gene. This sequence joins TRBV6-1 and TRBJ1-2, with D maybe TRBD1 (5 bases). This CDR3 region has 13 residues. Germline-derived CDR1 and CDR2 are MNHNS and SASEGT. The CDR3 bases that were read are TGTGCCAGCAGTGACAGGGCGAGAGACGAC. Protein product: CASSDRARDD. The entire CDR3 protein is CASSDRARDDYTF.

In the case of this clone: The CDR3 end falls 3 residues outside the read, so it is completed with the germline J gene. The same CDR3 can be traced to other DNA sequences in this sample. The chain is built from TRBV7-9 and TRBJ1-3; a weak D match, TRBD1 (6 bases). Per germline, CDR1 SEHNR and CDR2 FQNEAQ (reference sequence). V lost 0 bases to trimming and J lost 6 bases, with 6 bases between them. The CDR3 is 13 amino acids. CDR3 loop: CASSLAGANTIYF. Incomplete CDR3 DNA: TGTGCCAGCAGCTTAGCGGGGGCAAACACC.

As regards this clone: The sequence runs out 3 residues before the end of the CDR3; the remainder is reconstructed from the germline J gene. The rearrangement links TRBV5-1 to TRBJ1-6, with D possibly matching TRBD1 (6 bases). This CDR3 is 16 amino acids long. V lost 0 bases and J lost 10, with 17 bases in between. Looked up from germline, CDR1 is SGHRS and CDR2 is YFSETQ. The covered CDR3 bases are TGCGCCAGCAGCTTGGCCCCCCCAGGGGTGTACTCACCC. It yields the protein CASSLAPPGVYSP. The whole CDR3 sequence is CASSLAPPGVYSPLHF.

A word on this clone: The read gets to within 3 residues of the CDR3 end, and the germline J gene fills in the rest. V is TRBV12-3 or TRBV12-4 and J is TRBJ2-7, with a weak D call TRBD1 (5 bases). The CDR3 runs to 12 residues. V lost 3 bases and J lost 6, with 9 bases in between. The CDR3 DNA, read in part, is TGTGCCAGCAGTTTTGACAGCTCCGAG. This encodes CASSFDSSE. The CDR3 as a whole reads CASSFDSSEQYF.